The 8 T cell receptor beta chains given below trace back to one sample, sequenced in a study of shared clonotypes between healthy human individuals. Sequenced by immunoSEQ multiplex PCR; TCRdb stores in-frame clones only, minus some. The data contain millions of clones, roughly 91% of them singletons. Terminally differentiated effector memory CD45RA+ cells were excluded by CCR7 positive selection of CD45RO-negative cells. Sequencing was performed on naive CD8+ T cells from PBMCs. Receptors originate from a man aged 18 to 29 in good health. Some clones in this sample may be carry-over from other donors' samples.

This clone was seen a single time. The chain links TRBV5-1 to TRBJ2-1; weak D call: TRBD2 (7 bases). The CDR3 consists of 15 residues. CDR1 SGHRS and CDR2 YFSETQ come from the germline V gene. Trimming left V 0 bases short and J 5 bases short, with 12 bases between. The CDR3 reads CASSLEGEGDNEQFF. CDR3 in DNA: TGCGCCAGCAGCTTGGAAGGGGAGGGGGACAATGAGCAGTTCTTC.

This chain links TRBV9 with TRBJ2-7; D not certain. CDR1 is SGDLS and CDR2 is YYNGEE in the germline V gene. V shed 0 bases and J shed 1 base, with 5 bases lying between them. This CDR3 spans 13 amino acids. Here the CDR3 reads CASSVEESYEQYF. The CDR3 DNA reads as TGTGCCAGCAGCGTAGAAGAGTCCTACGAGCAGTACTTC.

The chain couples TRBV4-1 to TRBJ2-7; TRBD2 matches at 9 bases. Germline values: CDR1 MGHRA, CDR2 YSYEKL. CDR3 size: 16 residues. After removal of 0 bases from V and 4 bases from J, the junction contained 7 bases not matched to a gene. DNA for the CDR3: TGCGCCAGCAGCCAAGACCCAGCGGGAGGCACGTACGAGCAGTACTTC. Protein: CASSQDPAGGTYEQYF.

On this clone itself: The junction shows a germline mismatch at one end, possibly a read error. The chain recombines TRBV28 with TRBJ2-7; the D is unclear. Germline CDR1 and CDR2: MDHEN and SYDVKM. The CDR3 totals 16 residues. The CDR3 loop is CASQGRSPPISSEQYF. CDR3 DNA sequence: TGTGCCAGTCAAGGAAGGAGCCCACCTATTTCCTCCGAGCAGTACTTC.

Concerning this clone itself: Other DNA sequences in the same sample also yield this CDR3. This chain connects TRBV6-5 to TRBJ2-3; D unresolved. CDR1 is MNHEY and CDR2 is SVGAGI in the germline V gene. V was shortened by 0 bases and J by 1 base, with 5 bases between the two germline ends. This CDR3 has 14 amino acids. The CDR3 sequence: CASSYSRGTDTQYF. CDR3 coding DNA: TGTGCCAGCAGTTACTCACGTGGCACAGATACGCAGTATTTT.

J is TRBJ2-3 and V is TRBV10-1, with 9 bases aligning to TRBD1. Unmatched junction bases numbered 10, after V lost 5 bases and J lost 4 bases. Germline CDR1 and CDR2: WNHNN and SYGVQD (reference sequence). The CDR3 sequence is 16 residues long. The CDR3 DNA is TGCGCCAGCAGTATGGGGACAGGGAGGATGGCAGATACGCAGTATTTT. Amino acids: CASSMGTGRMADTQYF.

The chain recombines TRBV7-3 with TRBJ2-2; the D gene is possibly TRBD2 (6 bases). The CDR3 loop spans 16 amino acids. The V end was cut by 1 base, the J end by 3 bases, with 12 bases between. Germline CDR1 SGHTA, CDR2 FQGTGA. The chain's CDR3 is CASSLKTGVHTGELFF. The CDR3 bases are TGTGCCAGCAGCTTAAAGACGGGAGTCCACACCGGGGAGCTGTTTTTT.

Details on this clone: The same CDR3 is also encoded by other DNA sequences in this sample. This chain connects TRBV27 to TRBJ1-2; no clear D. Looked up from germline, CDR1 is MNHEY and CDR2 is SMNVEV (reference sequence). The CDR3 has 13 residues. The V and J ends lost 2 bases and 4 bases respectively, with 8 bases between them. The CDR3, as DNA: TGTGCCAGCAGTTTAGGGCAGTTCTATGGCTACACCTTC. Protein sequence: CASSLGQFYGYTF.